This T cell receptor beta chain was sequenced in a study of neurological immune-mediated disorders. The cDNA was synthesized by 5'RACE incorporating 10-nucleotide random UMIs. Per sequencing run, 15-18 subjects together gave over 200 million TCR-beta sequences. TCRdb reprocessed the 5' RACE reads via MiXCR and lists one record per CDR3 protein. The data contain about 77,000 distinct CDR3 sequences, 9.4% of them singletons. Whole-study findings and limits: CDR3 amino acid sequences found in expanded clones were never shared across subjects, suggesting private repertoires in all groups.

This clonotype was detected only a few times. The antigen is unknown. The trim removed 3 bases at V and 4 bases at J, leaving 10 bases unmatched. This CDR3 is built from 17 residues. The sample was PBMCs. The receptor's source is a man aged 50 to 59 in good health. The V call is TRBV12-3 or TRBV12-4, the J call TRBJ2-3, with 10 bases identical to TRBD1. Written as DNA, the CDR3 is TGTGCCAGCAGTTTGCCTCCGGGACAGGGGAGGTCAGATACGCAGTATTTT. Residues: CASSLPPGQGRSDTQYF.